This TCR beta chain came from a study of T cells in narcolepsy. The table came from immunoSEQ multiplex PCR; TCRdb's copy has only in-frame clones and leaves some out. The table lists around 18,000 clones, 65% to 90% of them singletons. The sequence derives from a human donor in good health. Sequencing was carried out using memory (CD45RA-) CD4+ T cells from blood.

The CDR3 loop reads CASSTWTGGIYEQYF. In DNA form, the CDR3 reads TGTGCCAGCAGCACATGGACAGGGGGAATCTACGAGCAGTACTTC. V gene TRBV21-1 combines with J gene TRBJ2-7; the table's D call, TRBD1, was not checked against the DNA. TRBV21-1 constitutes a pseudogene. There are 15 residues in the CDR3.